Shown below are 5 T cell receptor beta chains from a single sample sequenced in a study of T cell responses to AZD1222 COVID-19 vaccine. Only in-frame clones appear in the TCRdb table, and some are missing; sequencing was by immunoSEQ multiplex PCR. Among approximately 150,000 clones, about 90% were seen once, and the ten largest hold over 1.5%. The sample consisted of peripheral blood, taken on day 0 of AZD1222 vaccination. The receptors were sampled from an adult in good health.

This chain connects TRBV21-1 to TRBJ1-5; TRBD1 was called by the table and not checked on the DNA. TRBV21-1 is a pseudogene. The CDR3 totals 17 residues. The CDR3 region is CASSSRDRGLHHQPQHF. The CDR3 nucleotides are TGTGCCAGCAGCTCCCGGGACAGGGGCCTTCATCATCAGCCCCAGCATTTT.

The rearrangement joins TRBV6-2 or TRBV6-3 to TRBJ2-3; D remains ambiguous. Trimming shortened V by 5 bases and J by 1 base, and 16 bases separated the two germline ends. This CDR3 contains 16 residues. Germline CDR1 and CDR2: MNHEY and SVGEGT. Here the CDR3 reads CASSRWASMGTDTQYF. The CDR3, as DNA: TGTGCCAGCAGTAGATGGGCCTCCATGGGCACAGATACGCAGTATTTT.

The rearrangement uses TRBV12-5 and TRBJ1-6; TRBD1 is a possible D gene (5 bases). Trimming cost V 8 bases and J 8 bases, with 10 bases left between them. The CDR3 loop spans 12 amino acids. The germline V gene encodes CDR1 LGHNT and CDR2 FRNRAP. CDR3 nucleotides: TGTGCTAGTTCGACAGAATATTCACCCCTCCACTTT. Translated, it gives CASSTEYSPLHF.

The chain joins TRBV28 to TRBJ1-2; D is possibly TRBD1 (5 bases). Between the trimmed V and J ends, which lost 3 bases and 7 bases, there was a span of 12 bases. The germline V gene has CDR1 MDHEN and CDR2 SYDVKM. CDR3 length equals 13 residues. The CDR3: CASSFPGAGGYTF. The CDR3 DNA reads as TGTGCCAGCAGTTTCCCCGGGGCGGGTGGCTACACCTTC.

This rearrangement joins TRBV10-1 to TRBJ2-3; D may match TRBD1 or TRBD2 (5 bases each). V was trimmed by 1 base and J by 0 bases, leaving 5 bases between them. Germline V gene sequence: CDR1 WNHNN, CDR2 SYGVQD (reference sequence). The CDR3 contains 14 residues. CDR3 amino acids: CASSEWGSTDTQYF. CDR3 nucleotides: TGCGCCAGCAGTGAGTGGGGGAGCACAGATACGCAGTATTTT.